Below, 18 T cell receptor beta chains from the same sample are listed, as sequenced in a study of OX40 agonist ivuxolimab in advanced cancers. The method was the immunoSEQ multiplex PCR assay. TCRdb stores this immuneACCESS table with in-frame sequences only. Part of the clones is absent; in the studies checked, under half of the shortfall reflects unresolved V genes, and no reason is known for the rest. Present in this sample are fewer than 80,000 clones, 85% to 90% of which were seen just once. The ten largest make up around 6.9% of the sample. The source material was CD4+ or CD8+ T cells sorted from blood, sampled in a trial of the OX40 agonist ivuxolimab. These receptors all stem from an adult with an advanced solid tumor such as melanoma, head and neck, liver or kidney cancer.

J is TRBJ2-6 and V is TRBV9; D gene ambiguous. Between the trimmed V and J ends, which lost 1 base and 2 bases, there was a span of 10 bases. The V gene's germline CDR1 is SGDLS and CDR2 YYNGEE. This CDR3 comprises 16 residues. CDR3 DNA sequence: TGTGCCAGCAGCGTATATCAGTCGCCTGGGGCCAACGTCCTGACTTTC. Residues: CASSVYQSPGANVLTF. The full variable domain, rest sourced from reference TRBV9 and TRBJ2-6, is DSGVTQTPKHLITATGQRVTLRCSPRSGDLSVYWYQQSLDQGLQFLIQYYNGEERAKGNILERFSAQQFPDLHSELNLSSLELGDSALYFCASSVYQSPGANVLTFGAGSRLTVL.

The chain couples TRBV4-3 to TRBJ1-2; 9 bases match TRBD1. The J segment lost 4 bases and the V segment lost 4 bases, leaving 4 bases of the junction unmatched. Germline CDR1 is LGHNA and CDR2 is YSLEER. This CDR3 contains 14 residues. The DNA for the CDR3 is TGCGCCAGCAGCCTATCGACAGGGGGCTATGGCTACACCTTC. Protein: CASSLSTGGYGYTF.

The V and J genes are TRBV28 and TRBJ2-7, with D unclear. V was shortened by 5 bases and J by 2 bases, with 16 bases between the two germline ends. Germline V lookup: CDR1 MDHEN, CDR2 SYDVKM. This CDR3 is built from 15 residues. The DNA of the CDR3 is TGTGCCAGCAGTCCCCCCCCGACACGAACCTACGAGCAGTACTTC. Translated, it gives CASSPPPTRTYEQYF. Combining the CDR3 with reference TRBV28 and TRBJ2-7 gives the whole variable domain DVKVTQSSRYLVKRTGEKVFLECVQDMDHENMFWYRQDPGLGLRLIYFSYDVKMKEKGDIPEGYSVSREKKERFSLILESASTNQTSMYLCASSPPPTRTYEQYFGPGTRLTVT.

This clone has just a few counts. The chain joins TRBV7-6 to TRBJ2-6; 8 bases match TRBD1. The trim removed 5 bases at V and 0 bases at J, leaving 15 bases unmatched. From germline, CDR1 is SGHVS and CDR2 FNYEAQ. The CDR3 has 20 amino acids. The CDR3 sequence: CASSRGQGASRASGANVLTF. The DNA of the CDR3 is TGTGCCAGCAGCAGAGGACAGGGTGCTTCGAGAGCCTCTGGGGCCAACGTCCTGACTTTC.

This rearrangement joins TRBV30 to TRBJ1-1; 11 nucleotides match TRBD1. The trim removed 3 bases at V and 3 bases at J, leaving 3 bases unmatched. Germline lookup yields CDR1 GTSNPN and CDR2 SVGIG (reference sequence). The CDR3 totals 14 residues. The CDR3 DNA is TGTGCCTGGAGCTCGGGACAGGGGGACACTGAAGCTTTCTTT. It is translated as CAWSSGQGDTEAFF. Variable domain in full (rest from reference TRBV30 and TRBJ1-1): SQTIHQWPATLVQPVGSPLSLECTVEGTSNPNLYWYRQAAGRGLQLLFYSVGIGQISSEVPQNLSASRPQDRQFILSSKKLLLSDSGFYLCAWSSGQGDTEAFFGQGTRLTVV.

The V call is TRBV2, the J call TRBJ2-1; 13 nucleotides agree with TRBD2. The CDR3 spans 17 residues. After removal of 6 bases from V and 3 bases from J, the junction contained 8 bases not matched to a gene. Germline V gives CDR1 SNHLY, CDR2 FYNNEI. This chain's CDR3 is CASSPGTSGIDYNEQFF. The CDR3 region has the DNA TGTGCCAGCAGCCCCGGGACTAGCGGGATTGACTACAATGAGCAGTTCTTC.

With respect to this clone: The same CDR3 can be traced to other DNA sequences in this sample. This sequence joins TRBV5-4 and TRBJ2-7, with D possibly TRBD1 on 5 matching bases. The germline CDR1 and CDR2 sequences are SGHNT and YYREEE (reference sequence). V shed 2 bases and J shed 1 base, with 7 bases lying between them. CDR3 length: 13 amino acids. In DNA form, the CDR3 reads TGTGCCAGCAGCTTTTCAGGGTCCTACGAGCAGTACTTC. Translation: CASSFSGSYEQYF.

About this clone: Other DNA sequences within the sample encode an identical CDR3. The J gene is TRBJ2-7, the V gene TRBV9; tentative D call: TRBD1 (6 bases). V shed 0 bases and J shed 1 base, with 8 bases lying between them. The CDR3 runs 14 residues. Germline CDR1 SGDLS, CDR2 YYNGEE. Here the CDR3 reads CASSVEGVSYEQYF. CDR3 coding DNA: TGTGCCAGCAGCGTAGAGGGGGTTTCCTACGAGCAGTACTTC.

The chain employs TRBV5-1 and TRBJ1-2, with a tentative D call TRBD1 (5 bases). Trimming removed 2 bases from V and 7 bases from J, with 15 bases in between. Per the germline V gene, CDR1 is SGHRS and CDR2 is YFSETQ. CDR3 length equals 14 residues. DNA for the CDR3: TGCGCCAGCAGCTTTAATGAAGGGGCTAGTGGCTACACCTTC. Protein product: CASSFNEGASGYTF.

The rearrangement links TRBV11-3 to TRBJ1-1, with D tentatively TRBD1 (5 bases). The CDR3 is 12 residues long. V lost 5 bases and J lost 7, with 11 bases in between. Germline V gene sequence: CDR1 SGHNT, CDR2 YENEEA. The chain's CDR3 is CASSPGTLEAFF. DNA for the CDR3: TGTGCCAGCAGCCCCGGGACCCTTGAAGCTTTCTTT.

This clone was observed once. This chain links TRBV6-1 with TRBJ2-3; D call uncertain. Trimming removed 8 bases from V and 0 bases from J, with 12 bases in between. From germline, CDR1 is MNHNS and CDR2 SASEGT. This CDR3 has 14 residues. The CDR3 is CASSEYPSTDTQYF. Here the CDR3 DNA reads TGTGCCAGCTCGGAGTATCCTAGCACAGATACGCAGTATTTT.

The gene calls are TRBV2 and TRBJ2-5, with D unclear. This CDR3 comprises 11 residues. Trimming stripped 9 bases from V and 2 bases from J, with 7 bases between. The germline CDR1 and CDR2 sequences are SNHLY and FYNNEI. The DNA for the CDR3 is TGTGCCAGGGGTGGACAAGAGACCCAGTACTTC. This gives the protein CARGGQETQYF.

The chain joins TRBV19 to TRBJ1-2; 7 nucleotides line up with TRBD1. The CDR3 runs 15 residues. The V and J ends lost 5 bases and 0 bases, in that order; junction bases with no gene match: 6. Germline V lookup: CDR1 LNHDA, CDR2 SQIVND (reference sequence). Written as DNA, the CDR3 is TGTGCCAGTAGTCTTTCCGGACAGGCTAACTATGGCTACACCTTC. Translating it yields CASSLSGQANYGYTF.

The CDR3 here is CASSALGLTGELFF. CDR3 bases: TGTGCCAGCAGCGCCCTAGGACTTACCGGGGAGCTGTTTTTT. This chain joins TRBV9 and TRBJ2-2, with D perhaps TRBD2 (5 bases). Germline lookup yields CDR1 SGDLS and CDR2 YYNGEE. The CDR3 runs 14 residues. The ends were cut back, 3 bases at V and 5 bases at J, with 11 bases in the middle.

The V and J genes are TRBV15 and TRBJ1-5; unclear D gene. Germline-derived CDR1 and CDR2 are LNHNV and YYDKDF (reference sequence). The CDR3 consists of 15 residues. V was cut by 0 bases and J by 5 bases, with 11 bases left in between. The CDR3, as DNA: TGTGCCACCAGCAGAGATCAAGGGCAGGATCAGCCCCAGCATTTT. Residues: CATSRDQGQDQPQHF.

The chain couples TRBV9 to TRBJ2-1, with 13 bases identical to TRBD2. Germline V lookup: CDR1 SGDLS, CDR2 YYNGEE. This CDR3 spans 16 amino acids. With V trimmed by 1 base and J by 10 bases, 8 bases remained unmatched. DNA of the CDR3: TGTGCCAGCAGCGTACTCGGGACTAGCGGGATTGGGGAGCAGTTCTTC. Protein sequence: CASSVLGTSGIGEQFF.

The genes are TRBV7-6 and TRBJ2-7; D might be TRBD1 (6 bases). V lost 5 bases to trimming and J lost 3 bases, with 11 bases between them. Germline V gives CDR1 SGHVS, CDR2 FNYEAQ. The length of the CDR3 is 13 residues. CDR3 residues: CASSIWTDYEQYF. The CDR3 region has the DNA TGTGCCAGCAGCATCTGGACAGACTACGAGCAGTACTTC.

The chain combines TRBV9 with TRBJ2-1, with TRBD2 identical over 15 bases. V lost 5 bases, J lost 4 bases, and 10 bases stayed unmatched. CDR1 and CDR2 from the germline V gene are SGDLS and YYNGEE. The CDR3 has 18 residues. The chain's CDR3 is CASSGLAGGRGVYNEQFF. The CDR3 DNA reads as TGTGCCAGCAGTGGACTAGCGGGAGGGCGGGGGGTTTACAATGAGCAGTTCTTC.